This is a list of T cell receptor beta chains from one sample in a study of T cells in localized non-small cell lung cancer. This table comes from immunoSEQ multiplex PCR, and its TCRdb copy is limited to in-frame clones, with some not included. The sample has over 2,000 clones; approximately 25% are singletons. The sequencing used normal lung tissue next to the tumor, collected before any cancer treatment. The receptors derive from a man between 40 and 69 years old with stage III lung adenocarcinoma. Each CDR3 is given with its conserved first and last residue. D genes are given only for firm matches. The listing skips clone size in some rows; elsewhere it reads once, few, many or a size class.

>few|NA|TRBV28|TRBJ2-5
TGTGCCAGCAGTCCCCACGGGAGAGGGAAGGAGACCCAGTACTTC
CASSPHGRGKETQYF
>medium-sized|NA|TRBV6-8|TRBJ1-1
TGTGCCAGCAGCTCCCGGACGGGGAACACTGAAGCTTTCTTT
CASSSRTGNTEAFF
>few|NA|TRBV30|TRBJ1-2
TGTGCCTGGAGCGGCTACTATGGCTACACCTTC
CAWSGYYGYTF
>NA|NA|TRBV6-8|TRBJ2-4
TGTGCCAGCAACCATAACGACAGGGCCAAAAACATTCAGTACTTC
CASNHNDRAKNIQYF
>few|TRBD2|TRBV6-8|TRBJ2-3
TGTGCCATCACCGAAACTAGCGGGGCAGATACGCAGTATTTT
CAITETSGADTQYF
>NA|NA|TRBV29-1|TRBJ1-3
TGCAGCGGCCGACACTCTTCTGGAAACACCATATATTTT
CSGRHSSGNTIYF
>few|NA|TRBV6-8|TRBJ2-1
TGTGCCAGCATGGGTTTTCAGGGACACAATGAGCAGTTCTTC
CASMGFQGHNEQFF
>once|NA|TRBV19|TRBJ1-3
TGTGCCAGTAGTATAGGCGTGACGGTGGGCTCTGGAAACACCATATATTTT
CASSIGVTVGSGNTIYF
>NA|TRBD2|TRBV19|TRBJ2-3
TGTGCCAGCCGCCCGGGGAGGGACACAGATACGCAGTATTTT
CASRPGRDTDTQYF
>NA|TRBD2|TRBV29-1|TRBJ2-2
TGCAGCGCCAAGCGGGGGGGCGAATCCGGGGAGCTGTTTTTT
CSAKRGGESGELFF
>NA|TRBD1|TRBV9|TRBJ2-5
TGTGCCAGCAGTGGAAGGACAGGGGGGTTTGAGACCCAGTACTTC
CASSGRTGGFETQYF
>few|TRBD1|TRBV6-8|TRBJ2-1
TGTGCCAGCAGTCAACAGGGGGCTATGGGTGAGCAGTTCTTC
CASSQQGAMGEQFF
>few|NA|TRBV19|TRBJ1-5
TGTGCCAGTATTGGTTACCGGGACACATACTGGAATAGCAATCAGCCCCAGCATTTT
CASIGYRDTYWNSNQPQHF
>NA|TRBD2|TRBV19|TRBJ2-3
TGTGCCAGTACCCAGGGGAGGCGGGGGGGAGGAGATACGCAGTATTTT
CASTQGRRGGGDTQYF
>NA|NA|TRBV18|TRBJ1-4
TGTGCCAGCTCACCAGCCGGAACAACTAATGAAAAACTGTTTTTT
CASSPAGTTNEKLFF
>large|TRBD2|TRBV4-1|TRBJ2-2
TGCGCCAGCAGCCAAGATCCACTAGCGGAGCGCACCGGGGAGCTGTTTTTT
CASSQDPLAERTGELFF
>NA|TRBD2|TRBV19|TRBJ2-7
TGTGCCAGTAGTATGTGGGCTAGCGGGAGAGACTACGAGCAGTACTTC
CASSMWASGRDYEQYF
>NA|NA|TRBV18|TRBJ2-7
TGTGCCAGCTCACCACAAGGCACTCCCTCACAGCCACCTTACGAGCAGTACTTC
CASSPQGTPSQPPYEQYF
>once|NA|TRBV10-2|TRBJ2-3
TGCGCCAGCAGCAATGCTATCTCGATAGATACGCAGTATTTT
CASSNAISIDTQYF
>few|NA|TRBV30|TRBJ1-5
TGTGCCTGGAGTTTCCAGGGCCGGGGTGGCAATCAGCCCCAGCATTTT
CAWSFQGRGGNQPQHF
>NA|TRBD2|TRBV29-1|TRBJ2-2
TGCAGCGTTTCCGGGGGGTCCGACACCGGGGAGCTGTTTTTT
CSVSGGSDTGELFF
>NA|TRBD2|TRBV11-3|TRBJ2-1
TGTGCCAGCAGCCAAGGACTAGCGGGGCTGCACAATGAGCAGTTCTTC
CASSQGLAGLHNEQFF
>NA|TRBD1|TRBV18|TRBJ2-1
TGTGCCAGCTCACCGACAGGGCGGGACAATGAGCAGTTCTTC
CASSPTGRDNEQFF
>NA|NA|TRBV30|TRBJ1-3
TGTGCCTGGATTGATCGCGGAAACACCATATATTTT
CAWIDRGNTIYF
>medium-sized|TRBD1|TRBV6-8|TRBJ2-1
TGTGCCAGCAGTCATATTACAGGGGGAGAGTACAATGAGCAGTTCTTC
CASSHITGGEYNEQFF
>NA|TRBD1|TRBV19|TRBJ1-1
TGTGCCAGTAGTCCAGGGGGGACGAACACTGAAGCTTTCTTT
CASSPGGTNTEAFF
>NA|NA|TRBV19|TRBJ2-2
TGTGCCAGTATAGGGGGAGACAGGACCACCGGGGAGCTGTTTTTT
CASIGGDRTTGELFF
>NA|TRBD2|TRBV5-1|TRBJ2-5
TGCGCCAGCAGCAGGGAGAGCGGGAGTGGTGAGACCCAGTACTTC
CASSRESGSGETQYF